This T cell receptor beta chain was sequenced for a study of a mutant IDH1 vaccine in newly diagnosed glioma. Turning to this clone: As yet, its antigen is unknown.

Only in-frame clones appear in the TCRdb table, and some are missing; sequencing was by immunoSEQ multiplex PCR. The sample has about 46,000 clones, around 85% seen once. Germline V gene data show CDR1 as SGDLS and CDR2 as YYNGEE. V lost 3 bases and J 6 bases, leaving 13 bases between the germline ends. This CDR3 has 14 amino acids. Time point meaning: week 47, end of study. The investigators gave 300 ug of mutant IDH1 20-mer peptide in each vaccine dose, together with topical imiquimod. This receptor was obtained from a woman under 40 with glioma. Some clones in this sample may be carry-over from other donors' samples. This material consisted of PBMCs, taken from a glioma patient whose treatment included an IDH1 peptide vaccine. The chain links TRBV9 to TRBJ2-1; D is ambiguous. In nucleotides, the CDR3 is TGTGCCAGCAGCGCAGACAAGGGAATCAATGAGCAGTTCTTC. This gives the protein CASSADKGINEQFF. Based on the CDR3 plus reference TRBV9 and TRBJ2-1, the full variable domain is DSGVTQTPKHLITATGQRVTLRCSPRSGDLSVYWYQQSLDQGLQFLIQYYNGEERAKGNILERFSAQQFPDLHSELNLSSLELGDSALYFCASSADKGINEQFFGPGTRLTVL.